This TCR beta chain was identified in a study of T cells in Graves' hyperthyroidism and ophthalmopathy. In the study overall: Staff took peripheral blood when the initial diagnosis was made, before any treatment began.

Researchers amplified the TCR beta CDR3 regions from RNA transcripts. HTBI primers were used for first-round RT-PCR of the TCR CDR3. TCRdb redid the calling of the multiplex PCR reads with MiXCR, one entry per CDR3 protein. This table holds a few hundred thousand distinct CDR3 sequences, approximately 13% found once. The length of the CDR3 is 14 residues. In germline, CDR1 is MNHEY, CDR2 SMNVEV (reference sequence). Trimming left V 8 bases short and J 0 bases short, with 11 bases between. For Graves' hyperthyroidism to be stable, ophthalmopathy could not progress within 18 months. The rearrangement joins TRBV27 to TRBJ2-1; D unclear. This TCR was recovered from a woman aged 18 to 35 with Graves' hyperthyroidism. Material for sequencing was blood. The CDR3 nucleotides read TGTGCCAGCGCAGGTGTCAACTCCTACAATGAGCAGTTCTTC. This encodes CASAGVNSYNEQFF.